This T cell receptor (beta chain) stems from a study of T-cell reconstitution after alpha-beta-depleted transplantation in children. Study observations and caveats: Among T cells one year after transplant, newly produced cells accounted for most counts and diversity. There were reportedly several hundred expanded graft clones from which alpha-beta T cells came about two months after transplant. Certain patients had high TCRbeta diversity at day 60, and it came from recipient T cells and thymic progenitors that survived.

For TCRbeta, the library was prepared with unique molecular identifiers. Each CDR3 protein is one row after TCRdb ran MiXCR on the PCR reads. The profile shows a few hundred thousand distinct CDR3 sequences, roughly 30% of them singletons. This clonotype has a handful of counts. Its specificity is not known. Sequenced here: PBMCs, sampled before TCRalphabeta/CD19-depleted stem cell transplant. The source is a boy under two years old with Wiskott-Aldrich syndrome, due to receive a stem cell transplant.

The CDR3 bases are TGCAGCGCCTTATATACACAGGGGGCTCACGGCTACACCTTC. It specifies CSALYTQGAHGYTF. This rearrangement joins TRBV29-1 to TRBJ1-2; 9 bases align to TRBD1. V shed 7 bases, J shed 8 bases, and the junction held 14 bases outside the gene matches. The germline V gene has CDR1 SQVTM and CDR2 ANQGSEA. The CDR3 sequence is 14 residues long.